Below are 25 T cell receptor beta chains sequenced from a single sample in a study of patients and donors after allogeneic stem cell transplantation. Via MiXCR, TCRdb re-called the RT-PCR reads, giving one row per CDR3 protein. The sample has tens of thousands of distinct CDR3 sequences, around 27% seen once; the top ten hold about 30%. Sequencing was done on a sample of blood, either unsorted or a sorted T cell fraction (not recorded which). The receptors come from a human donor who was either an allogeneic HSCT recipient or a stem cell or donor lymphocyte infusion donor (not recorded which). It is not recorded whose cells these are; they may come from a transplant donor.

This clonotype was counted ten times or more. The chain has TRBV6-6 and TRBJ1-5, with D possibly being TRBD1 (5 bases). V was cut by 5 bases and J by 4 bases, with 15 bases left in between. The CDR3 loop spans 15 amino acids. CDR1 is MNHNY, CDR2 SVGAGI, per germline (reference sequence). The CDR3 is CASSLLGAGNQPQHF. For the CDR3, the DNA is TGTGCCAGCAGTCTCCTAGGGGCAGGGAATCAGCCCCAGCATTTT.

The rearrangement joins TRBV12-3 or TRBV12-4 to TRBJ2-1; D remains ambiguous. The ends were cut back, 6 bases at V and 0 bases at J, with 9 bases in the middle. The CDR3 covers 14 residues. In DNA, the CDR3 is TGTGCCAGCAGACGACTGCGCTCCTACAATGAGCAGTTCTTC. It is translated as CASRRLRSYNEQFF.

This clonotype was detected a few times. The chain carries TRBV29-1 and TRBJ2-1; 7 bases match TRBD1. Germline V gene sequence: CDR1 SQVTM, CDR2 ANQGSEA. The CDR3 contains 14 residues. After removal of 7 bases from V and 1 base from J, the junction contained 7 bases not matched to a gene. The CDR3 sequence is CSGYVTGSYNEQFF. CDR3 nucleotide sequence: TGCAGCGGCTACGTGACAGGGTCCTACAATGAGCAGTTCTTC.

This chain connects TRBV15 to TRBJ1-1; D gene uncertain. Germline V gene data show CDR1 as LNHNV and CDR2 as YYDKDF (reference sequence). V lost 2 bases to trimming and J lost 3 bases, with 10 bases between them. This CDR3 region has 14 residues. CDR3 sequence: CATSRLVGDTEAFF. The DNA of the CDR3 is TGTGCCACCAGCAGACTCGTTGGTGACACTGAAGCTTTCTTT.

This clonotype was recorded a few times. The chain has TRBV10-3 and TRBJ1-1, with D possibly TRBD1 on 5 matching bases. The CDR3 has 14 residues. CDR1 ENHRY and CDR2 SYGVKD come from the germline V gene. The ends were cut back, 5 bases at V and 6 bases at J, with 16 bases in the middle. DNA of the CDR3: TGTGCCATCAGTACCTACCGGGACGCCGCTGAAGCTTTCTTT. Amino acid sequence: CAISTYRDAAEAFF.

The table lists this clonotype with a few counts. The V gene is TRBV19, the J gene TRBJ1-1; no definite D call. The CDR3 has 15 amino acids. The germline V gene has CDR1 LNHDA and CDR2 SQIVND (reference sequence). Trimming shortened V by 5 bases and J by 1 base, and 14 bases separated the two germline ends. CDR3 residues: CASSRTEKKNTEAFF. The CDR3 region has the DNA TGTGCCAGTAGTCGGACGGAGAAAAAGAACACTGAAGCTTTCTTT.

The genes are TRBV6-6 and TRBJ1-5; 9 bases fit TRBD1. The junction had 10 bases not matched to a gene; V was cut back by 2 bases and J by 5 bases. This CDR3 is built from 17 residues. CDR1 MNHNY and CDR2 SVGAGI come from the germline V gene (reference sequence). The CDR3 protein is CASSYGPGTGRDQPQHF. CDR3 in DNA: TGTGCCAGCAGTTACGGTCCTGGGACAGGGAGGGATCAGCCCCAGCATTTT.

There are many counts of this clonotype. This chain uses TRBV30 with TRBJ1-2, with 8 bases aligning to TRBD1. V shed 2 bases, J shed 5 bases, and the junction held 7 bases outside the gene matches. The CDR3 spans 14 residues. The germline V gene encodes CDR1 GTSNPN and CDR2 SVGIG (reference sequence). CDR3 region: CAWSTGQGGYGYTF. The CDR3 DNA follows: TGTGCCTGGAGTACCGGACAGGGTGGATATGGCTACACCTTC.

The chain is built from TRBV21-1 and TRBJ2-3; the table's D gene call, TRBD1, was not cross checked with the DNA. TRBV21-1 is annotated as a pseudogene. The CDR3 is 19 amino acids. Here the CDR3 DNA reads TGTGCCAGCAGCAAAGGCCCCCAAGACAGGTCGACTAGCACAGATACGCAGTATTTT. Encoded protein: CASSKGPQDRSTSTDTQYF.

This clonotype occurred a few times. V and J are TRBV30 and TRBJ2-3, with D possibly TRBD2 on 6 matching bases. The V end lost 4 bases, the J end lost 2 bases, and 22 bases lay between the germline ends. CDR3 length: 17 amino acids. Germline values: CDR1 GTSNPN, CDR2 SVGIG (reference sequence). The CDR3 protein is CAWIAKRGSHPTDTQYF. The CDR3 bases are TGTGCCTGGATTGCGAAACGGGGGAGTCATCCCACAGATACGCAGTATTTT.

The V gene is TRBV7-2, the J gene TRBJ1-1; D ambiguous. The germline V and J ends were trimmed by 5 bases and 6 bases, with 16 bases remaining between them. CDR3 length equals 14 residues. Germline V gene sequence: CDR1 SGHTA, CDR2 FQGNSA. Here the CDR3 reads CASSADSFFAEAFF. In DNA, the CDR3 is TGTGCCAGCAGCGCCGACTCCTTTTTCGCTGAAGCTTTCTTT.

The CDR3 DNA follows: TGCAGTGCTAGAGATGGTGGGAGGGCCTACAATGAGCAGTTCTTC. It encodes CSARDGGRAYNEQFF. The V call is TRBV20-1, the J call TRBJ2-1; the match to TRBD2 covers 7 bases. V lost 0 bases and J lost 2; bases outside the gene matches: 4. Germline V gene data show CDR1 as DFQATT and CDR2 as SNEGSKA (reference sequence). This CDR3 comprises 15 residues.

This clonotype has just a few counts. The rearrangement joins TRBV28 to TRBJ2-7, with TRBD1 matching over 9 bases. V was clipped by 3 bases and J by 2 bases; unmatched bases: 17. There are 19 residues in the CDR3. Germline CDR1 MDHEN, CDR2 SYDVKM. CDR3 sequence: CASSFNGVGGTGNPYEQYF. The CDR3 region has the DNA TGTGCCAGCAGTTTTAATGGGGTAGGAGGGACAGGGAACCCCTACGAGCAGTACTTC.

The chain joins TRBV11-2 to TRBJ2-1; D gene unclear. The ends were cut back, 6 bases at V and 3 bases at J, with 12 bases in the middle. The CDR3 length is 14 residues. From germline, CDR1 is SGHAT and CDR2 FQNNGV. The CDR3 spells CASSIDLLYNEQFF. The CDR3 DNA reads TGTGCCAGCAGTATCGACCTGCTCTACAATGAGCAGTTCTTC.

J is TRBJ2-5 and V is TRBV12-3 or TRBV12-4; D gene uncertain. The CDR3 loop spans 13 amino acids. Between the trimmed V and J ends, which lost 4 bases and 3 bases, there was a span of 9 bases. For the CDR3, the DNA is TGTGCCAGCAGTTCGGTGGCAGAAGAGACCCAGTACTTC. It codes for CASSSVAEETQYF.

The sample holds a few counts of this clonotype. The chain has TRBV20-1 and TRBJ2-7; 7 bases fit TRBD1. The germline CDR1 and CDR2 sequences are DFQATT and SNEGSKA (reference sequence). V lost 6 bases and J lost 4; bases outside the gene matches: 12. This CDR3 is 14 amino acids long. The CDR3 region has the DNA TGCAGTGCCTTGGGACAGTGGGGCCCGTACGAGCAGTACTTC. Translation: CSALGQWGPYEQYF.

CDR3 region: CASSQDTGHGELFF. The CDR3 coding sequence is TGTGCCAGCAGCCAGGACACGGGCCACGGGGAGCTGTTTTTT. The rearrangement uses TRBV12-3 or TRBV12-4 and TRBJ2-2; a possible D gene is TRBD1 (5 bases). Trimming removed 6 bases at V and 7 bases at J, with 15 bases between. This CDR3 is built from 14 residues.

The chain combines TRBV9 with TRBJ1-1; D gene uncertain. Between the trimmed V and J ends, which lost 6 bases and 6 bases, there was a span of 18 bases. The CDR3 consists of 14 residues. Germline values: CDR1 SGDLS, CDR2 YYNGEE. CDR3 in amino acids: CASNPGSQSPEAFF. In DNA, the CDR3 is TGTGCCAGCAACCCGGGGTCCCAATCCCCTGAAGCTTTCTTT.

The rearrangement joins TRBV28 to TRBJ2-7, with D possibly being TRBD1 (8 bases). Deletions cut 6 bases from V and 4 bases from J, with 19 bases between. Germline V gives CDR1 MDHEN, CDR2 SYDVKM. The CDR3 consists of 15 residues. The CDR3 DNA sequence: TGTGCCAGCAGCCACGGACAGGGAGGGCTTTACGAGCAGTACTTC. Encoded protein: CASSHGQGGLYEQYF. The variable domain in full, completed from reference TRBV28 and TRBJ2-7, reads DVKVTQSSRYLVKRTGEKVFLECVQDMDHENMFWYRQDPGLGLRLIYFSYDVKMKEKGDIPEGYSVSREKKERFSLILESASTNQTSMYLCASSHGQGGLYEQYFGPGTRLTVT.

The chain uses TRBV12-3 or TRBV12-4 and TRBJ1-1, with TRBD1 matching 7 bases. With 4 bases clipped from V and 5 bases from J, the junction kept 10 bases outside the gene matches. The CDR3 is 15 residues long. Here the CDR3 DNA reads TGTGCCAGCAGTTCTAACGACAGGGCAGGGACTGAAGCTTTCTTT. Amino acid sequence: CASSSNDRAGTEAFF.

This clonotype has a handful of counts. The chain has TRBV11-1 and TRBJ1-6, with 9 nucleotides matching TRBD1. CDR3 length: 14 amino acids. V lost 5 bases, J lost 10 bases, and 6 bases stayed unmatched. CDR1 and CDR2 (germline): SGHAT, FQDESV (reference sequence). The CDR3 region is CASSLTGGQSPLHF. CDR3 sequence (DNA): TGTGCCAGCAGCCTAACAGGGGGCCAATCACCCCTCCACTTT.

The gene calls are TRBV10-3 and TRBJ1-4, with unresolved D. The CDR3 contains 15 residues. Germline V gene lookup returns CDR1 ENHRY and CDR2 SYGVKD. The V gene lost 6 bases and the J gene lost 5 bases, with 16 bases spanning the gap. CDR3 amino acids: CAISSYRVMNEKLFF. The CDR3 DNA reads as TGTGCCATCAGCAGCTACAGAGTAATGAATGAAAAACTGTTTTTT.

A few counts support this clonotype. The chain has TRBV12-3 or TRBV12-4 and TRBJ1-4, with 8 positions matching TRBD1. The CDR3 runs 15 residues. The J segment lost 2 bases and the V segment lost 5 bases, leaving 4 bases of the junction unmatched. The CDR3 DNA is TGTGCCAGCAGTACCGGACAGGGCACTAATGAAAAACTGTTTTTT. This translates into CASSTGQGTNEKLFF.

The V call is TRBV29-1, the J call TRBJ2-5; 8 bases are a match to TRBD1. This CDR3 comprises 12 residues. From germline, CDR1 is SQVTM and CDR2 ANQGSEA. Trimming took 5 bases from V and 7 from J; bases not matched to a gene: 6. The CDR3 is CSVLRQGSTQYF. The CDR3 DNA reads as TGCAGCGTTCTTCGACAGGGGTCGACCCAGTACTTC.

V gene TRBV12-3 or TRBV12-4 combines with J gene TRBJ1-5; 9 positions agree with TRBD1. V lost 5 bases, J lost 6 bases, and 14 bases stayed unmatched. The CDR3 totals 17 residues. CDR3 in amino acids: CASSPTGGRTSGQPQHF. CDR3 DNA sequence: TGTGCCAGCAGTCCCACAGGGGGCAGAACCTCTGGTCAGCCCCAGCATTTT.